This T cell receptor (beta chain) was recorded in a study of cytomegalovirus exposure and HLA in healthy donors. Study information: There were about 86 million unique TCRs (from HLA-typed donors) in an early data release. Study-wide results and limits: Common viral pathogens were later found to be apparently linked to several of the most significant clusters. Among TCR beta chains of equal frequency, HLA-associated ones were more clonally expanded in a later analysis.

Concerning this clone itself: Antigen unknown.

With 60 Vbeta and 13 Jbeta primers, the PCR was carried out. Measured with immunoSEQ multiplex PCR; TCRdb has only the in-frame clones, and not every one. The sample has some 110,000 clones, 10% seen once; the top ten hold 5% to 6.5%. Sequencing input: PBMCs. The source is a man aged 40-49 years in good health and CMV-seropositive.

Here the CDR3 DNA reads TGTGCCAGCACTTCGGACAGGAACACTGAAGCTTTCTTT. As protein: CASTSDRNTEAFF. J is TRBJ1-1 and V is TRBV25-1, with D possibly matching TRBD1 (6 bases). This CDR3 is 13 amino acids long. Germline V gene lookup returns CDR1 MGHDK and CDR2 SYGVNS. V lost 7 bases and J lost 1, with 10 bases in between.